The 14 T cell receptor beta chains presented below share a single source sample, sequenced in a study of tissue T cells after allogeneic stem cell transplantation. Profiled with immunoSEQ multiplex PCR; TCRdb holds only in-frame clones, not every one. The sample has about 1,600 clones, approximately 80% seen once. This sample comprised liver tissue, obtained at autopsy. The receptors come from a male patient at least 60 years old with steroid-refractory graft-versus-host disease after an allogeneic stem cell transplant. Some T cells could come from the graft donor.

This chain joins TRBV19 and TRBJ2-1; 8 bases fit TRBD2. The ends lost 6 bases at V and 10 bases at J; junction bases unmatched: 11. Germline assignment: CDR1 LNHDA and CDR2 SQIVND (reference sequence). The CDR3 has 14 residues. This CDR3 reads CASRLSGGGEEQFF. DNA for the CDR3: TGTGCCAGTAGGCTTTCGGGGGGGGGCGAAGAGCAGTTCTTC.

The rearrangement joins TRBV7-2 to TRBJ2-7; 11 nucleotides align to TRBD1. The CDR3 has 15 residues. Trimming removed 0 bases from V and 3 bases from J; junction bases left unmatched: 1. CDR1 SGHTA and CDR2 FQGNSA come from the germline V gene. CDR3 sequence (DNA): TGTGCCAGCAGCTTAGCGGGGACAGGGGGCTACGAGCAGTACTTC. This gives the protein CASSLAGTGGYEQYF.

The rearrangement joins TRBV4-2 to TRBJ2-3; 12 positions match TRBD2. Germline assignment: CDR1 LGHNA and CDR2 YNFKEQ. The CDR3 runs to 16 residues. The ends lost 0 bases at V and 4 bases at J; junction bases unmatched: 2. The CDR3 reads CASSQDLAGGPDTQYF. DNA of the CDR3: TGTGCCAGCAGCCAAGATCTAGCGGGGGGGCCAGATACGCAGTATTTT.

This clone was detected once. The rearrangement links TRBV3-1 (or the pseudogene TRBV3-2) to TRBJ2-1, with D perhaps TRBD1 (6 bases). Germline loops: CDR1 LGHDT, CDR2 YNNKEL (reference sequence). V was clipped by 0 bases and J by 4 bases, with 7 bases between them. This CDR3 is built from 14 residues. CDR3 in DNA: TGTGCCAGCAGCCAAGATAGGGGGTACAATGAGCAGTTCTTC. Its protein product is CASSQDRGYNEQFF.

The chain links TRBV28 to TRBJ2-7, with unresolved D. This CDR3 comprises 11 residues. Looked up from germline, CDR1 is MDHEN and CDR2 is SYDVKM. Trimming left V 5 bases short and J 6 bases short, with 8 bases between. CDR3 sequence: CASSPNAEQYF. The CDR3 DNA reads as TGTGCCAGCAGTCCGAATGCCGAGCAGTACTTC.

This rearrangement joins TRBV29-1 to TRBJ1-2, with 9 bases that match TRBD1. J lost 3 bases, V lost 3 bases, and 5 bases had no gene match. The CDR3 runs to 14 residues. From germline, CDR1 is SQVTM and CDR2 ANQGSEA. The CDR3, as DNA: TGCAGCGTTGACCACAGGGGGCTGTACTATGGCTACACCTTC. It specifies CSVDHRGLYYGYTF.

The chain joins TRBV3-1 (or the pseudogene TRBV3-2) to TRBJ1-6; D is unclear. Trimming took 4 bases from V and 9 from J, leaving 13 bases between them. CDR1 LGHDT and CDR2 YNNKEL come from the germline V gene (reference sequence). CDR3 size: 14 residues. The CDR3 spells CASSRAGAGSPLHF. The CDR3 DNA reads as TGTGCCAGCAGCCGGGCAGGAGCGGGTTCACCCCTCCACTTT.

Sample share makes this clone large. CDR3 loop: CASSLTPGQGEYF. CDR3 DNA sequence: TGTGCCAGCAGCCTTACCCCGGGACAGGGGGAGTACTTC. The chain recombines TRBV5-4 with TRBJ2-7; 11 nucleotides agree with TRBD1. The CDR3 is 13 amino acids. After removal of 4 bases from V and 11 bases from J, the junction contained 8 bases not matched to a gene. Germline loops: CDR1 SGHNT, CDR2 YYREEE (reference sequence).

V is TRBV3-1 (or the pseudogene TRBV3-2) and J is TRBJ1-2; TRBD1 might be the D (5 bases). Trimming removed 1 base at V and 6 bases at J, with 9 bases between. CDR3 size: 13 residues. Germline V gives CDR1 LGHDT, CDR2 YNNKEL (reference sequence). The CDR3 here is CASSQVGTHGYTF. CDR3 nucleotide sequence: TGTGCCAGCAGCCAAGTAGGGACCCATGGCTACACCTTC.

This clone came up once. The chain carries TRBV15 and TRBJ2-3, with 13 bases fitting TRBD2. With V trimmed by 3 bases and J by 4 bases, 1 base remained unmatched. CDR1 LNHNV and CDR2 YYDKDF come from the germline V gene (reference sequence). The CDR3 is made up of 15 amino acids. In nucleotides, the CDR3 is TGTGCCACCAGCAGGACTAGCGGGGGGCCAGATACGCAGTATTTT. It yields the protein CATSRTSGGPDTQYF.

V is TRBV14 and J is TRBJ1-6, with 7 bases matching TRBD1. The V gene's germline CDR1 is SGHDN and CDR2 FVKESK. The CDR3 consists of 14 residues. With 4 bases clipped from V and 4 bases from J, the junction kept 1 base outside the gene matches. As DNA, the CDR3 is TGTGCCAGCAGCCGGGGACAGTATAATTCACCCCTCCACTTT. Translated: CASSRGQYNSPLHF.

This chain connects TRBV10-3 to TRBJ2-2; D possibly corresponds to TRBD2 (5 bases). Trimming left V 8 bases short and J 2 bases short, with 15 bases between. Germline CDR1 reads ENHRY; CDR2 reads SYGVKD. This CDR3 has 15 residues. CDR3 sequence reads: CAIGLSGLNTGELFF. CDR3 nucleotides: TGTGCCATCGGACTTTCCGGGCTAAACACCGGGGAGCTGTTTTTT.

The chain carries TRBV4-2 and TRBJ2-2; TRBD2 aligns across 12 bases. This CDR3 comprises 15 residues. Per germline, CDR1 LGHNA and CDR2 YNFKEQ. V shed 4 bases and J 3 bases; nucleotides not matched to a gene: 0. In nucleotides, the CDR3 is TGTGCCAGCAGCCGACTAGCGGGGGACACCGGGGAGCTGTTTTTT. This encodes CASSRLAGDTGELFF.

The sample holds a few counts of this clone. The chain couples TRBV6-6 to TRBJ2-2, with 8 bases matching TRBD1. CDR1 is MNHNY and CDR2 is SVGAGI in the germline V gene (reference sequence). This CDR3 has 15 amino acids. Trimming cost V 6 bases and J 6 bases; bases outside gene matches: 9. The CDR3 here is CASRHGQGESGELFF. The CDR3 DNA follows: TGTGCCAGCAGGCACGGACAGGGAGAATCCGGGGAGCTGTTTTTT.